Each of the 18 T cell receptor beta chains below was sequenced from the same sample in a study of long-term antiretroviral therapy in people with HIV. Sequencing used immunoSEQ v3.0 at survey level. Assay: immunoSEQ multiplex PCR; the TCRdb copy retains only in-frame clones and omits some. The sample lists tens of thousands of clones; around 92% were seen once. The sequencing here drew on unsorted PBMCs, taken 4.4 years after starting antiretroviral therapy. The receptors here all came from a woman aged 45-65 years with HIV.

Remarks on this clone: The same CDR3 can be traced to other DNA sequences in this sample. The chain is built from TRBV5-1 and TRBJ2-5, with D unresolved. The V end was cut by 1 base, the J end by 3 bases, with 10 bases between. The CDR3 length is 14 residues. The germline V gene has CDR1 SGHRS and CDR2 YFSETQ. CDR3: CASSLLGQEETQYF. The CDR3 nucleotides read TGCGCCAGCAGCTTGCTAGGGCAGGAAGAGACCCAGTACTTC.

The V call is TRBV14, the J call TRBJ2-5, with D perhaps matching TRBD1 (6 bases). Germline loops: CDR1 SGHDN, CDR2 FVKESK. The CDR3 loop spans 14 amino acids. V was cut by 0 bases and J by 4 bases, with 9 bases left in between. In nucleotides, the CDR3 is TGTGCCAGCAGCCAAGATCCAGGGGCAGAGACCCAGTACTTC. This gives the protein CASSQDPGAETQYF. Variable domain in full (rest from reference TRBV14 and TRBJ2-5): EAGVTQFPSHSVIEKGQTVTLRCDPISGHDNLYWYRRVMGKEIKFLLHFVKESKQDESGMPNNRFLAERTGGTYSTLKVQPAELEDSGVYFCASSQDPGAETQYFGPGTRLLVL.

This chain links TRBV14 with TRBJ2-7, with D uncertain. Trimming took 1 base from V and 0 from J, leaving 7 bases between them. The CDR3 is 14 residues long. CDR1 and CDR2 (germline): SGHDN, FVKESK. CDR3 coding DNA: TGTGCCAGCAGCCAAGCGACATTCTCCTACGAGCAGTACTTC. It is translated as CASSQATFSYEQYF.

Here the CDR3 reads CSVEGDREGNYGYTF. CDR3 sequence (DNA): TGCAGCGTTGAAGGAGACAGGGAGGGGAACTATGGCTACACCTTC. V and J are TRBV29-1 and TRBJ1-2; TRBD1 matches at 7 bases. The CDR3 is 15 amino acids. Germline V CDR1 and CDR2: SQVTM, ANQGSEA. V lost 1 base to trimming and J lost 2 bases; unmatched junction nucleotides: 7.

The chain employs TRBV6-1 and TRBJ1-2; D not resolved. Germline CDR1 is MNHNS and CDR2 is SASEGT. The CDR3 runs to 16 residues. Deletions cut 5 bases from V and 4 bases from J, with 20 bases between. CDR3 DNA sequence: TGTGCCAGCAGTCAAGATGGACGTTCACTGGGCTATGGCTACACCTTC. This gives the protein CASSQDGRSLGYGYTF.

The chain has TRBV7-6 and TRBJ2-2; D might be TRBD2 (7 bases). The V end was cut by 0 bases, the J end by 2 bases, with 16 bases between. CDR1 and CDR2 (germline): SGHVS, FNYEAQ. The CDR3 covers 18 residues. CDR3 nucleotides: TGTGCCAGCAGCTTAGCTGGGGGCGGGGGAGCTAACACCGGGGAGCTGTTTTTT. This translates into CASSLAGGGGANTGELFF.

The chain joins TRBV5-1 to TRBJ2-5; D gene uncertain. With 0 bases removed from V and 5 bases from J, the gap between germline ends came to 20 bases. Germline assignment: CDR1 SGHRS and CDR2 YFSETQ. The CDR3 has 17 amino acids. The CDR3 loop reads CASSLALSPLRWETQYF. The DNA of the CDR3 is TGCGCCAGCAGCTTGGCTTTGAGCCCACTGAGGTGGGAGACCCAGTACTTC.

The CDR3: CATSLERTGSDQPQHF. The CDR3 DNA is TGTGCCACCAGTCTCGAAAGGACAGGGTCGGATCAGCCCCAGCATTTT. This chain links TRBV15 with TRBJ1-5; 8 bases map to TRBD1. From germline, CDR1 is LNHNV and CDR2 YYDKDF (reference sequence). The CDR3 runs to 16 residues. With 6 bases clipped from V and 5 bases from J, the junction kept 12 bases outside the gene matches.

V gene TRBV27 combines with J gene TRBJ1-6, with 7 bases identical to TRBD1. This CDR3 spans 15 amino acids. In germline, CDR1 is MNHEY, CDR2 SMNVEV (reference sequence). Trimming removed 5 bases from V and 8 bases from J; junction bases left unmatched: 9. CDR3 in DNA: TGTGCCAGCAGTATTCTAACAGGGGAAGATTCACCCCTCCACTTT. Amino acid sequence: CASSILTGEDSPLHF.

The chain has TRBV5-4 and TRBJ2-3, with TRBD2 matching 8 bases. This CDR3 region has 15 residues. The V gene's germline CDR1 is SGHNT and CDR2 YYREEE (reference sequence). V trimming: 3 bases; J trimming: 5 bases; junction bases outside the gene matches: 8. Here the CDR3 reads CASSWMAGGIDTQYF. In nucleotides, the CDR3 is TGTGCCAGCAGCTGGATGGCGGGGGGTATAGATACGCAGTATTTT.

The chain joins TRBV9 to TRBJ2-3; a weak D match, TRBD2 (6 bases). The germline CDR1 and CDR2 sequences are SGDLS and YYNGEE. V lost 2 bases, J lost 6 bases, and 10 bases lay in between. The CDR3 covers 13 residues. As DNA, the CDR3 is TGTGCCAGCAGCGTGGGCGGGGATGATACGCAGTATTTT. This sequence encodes CASSVGGDDTQYF.

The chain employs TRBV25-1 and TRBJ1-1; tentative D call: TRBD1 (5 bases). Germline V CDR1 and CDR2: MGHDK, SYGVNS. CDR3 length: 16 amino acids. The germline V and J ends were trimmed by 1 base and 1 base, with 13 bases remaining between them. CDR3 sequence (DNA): TGTGCCAGCAGTGAATCGGGGGGTAGGGCGAACACTGAAGCTTTCTTT. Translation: CASSESGGRANTEAFF.

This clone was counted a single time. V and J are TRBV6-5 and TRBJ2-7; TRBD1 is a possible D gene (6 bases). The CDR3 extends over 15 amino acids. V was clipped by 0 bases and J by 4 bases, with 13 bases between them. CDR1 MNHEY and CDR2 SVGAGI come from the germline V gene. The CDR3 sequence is CASSYSLQGLYEQYF. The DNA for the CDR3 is TGTGCCAGCAGTTACTCCCTACAGGGCCTGTACGAGCAGTACTTC.

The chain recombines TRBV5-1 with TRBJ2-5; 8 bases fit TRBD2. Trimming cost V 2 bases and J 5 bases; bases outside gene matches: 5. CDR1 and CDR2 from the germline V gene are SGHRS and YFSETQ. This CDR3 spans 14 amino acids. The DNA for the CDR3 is TGCGCCAGCAGCTTAGATCCGGGGGGGGAGACCCAGTACTTC. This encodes CASSLDPGGETQYF. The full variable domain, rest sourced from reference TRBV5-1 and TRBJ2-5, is KAGVTQTPRYLIKTRGQQVTLSCSPISGHRSVSWYQQTPGQGLQFLFEYFSETQRNKGNFPGRFSGRQFSNSRSEMNVSTLELGDSALYLCASSLDPGGETQYFGPGTRLLVL.

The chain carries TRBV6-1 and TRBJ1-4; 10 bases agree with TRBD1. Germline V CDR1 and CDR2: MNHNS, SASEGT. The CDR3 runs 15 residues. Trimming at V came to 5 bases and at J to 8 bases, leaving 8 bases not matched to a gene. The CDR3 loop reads CASSLRQGASEKLFF. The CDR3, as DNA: TGTGCCAGCAGTCTCCGACAGGGGGCATCGGAAAAACTGTTTTTT.

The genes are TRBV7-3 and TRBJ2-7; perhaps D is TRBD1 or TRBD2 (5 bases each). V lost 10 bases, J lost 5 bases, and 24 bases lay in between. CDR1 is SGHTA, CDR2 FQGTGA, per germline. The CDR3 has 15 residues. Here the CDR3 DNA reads TGTGCCACAGCCCCCCGGGACCTCCAGTCTAACGAGCAGTACTTC. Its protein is CATAPRDLQSNEQYF.

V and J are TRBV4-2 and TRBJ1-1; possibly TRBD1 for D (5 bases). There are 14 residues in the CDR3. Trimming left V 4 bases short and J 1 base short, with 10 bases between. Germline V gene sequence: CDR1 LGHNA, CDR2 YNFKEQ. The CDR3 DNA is TGTGCCAGCAGCCCTGACAGCGGGAACACTGAAGCTTTCTTT. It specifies CASSPDSGNTEAFF.

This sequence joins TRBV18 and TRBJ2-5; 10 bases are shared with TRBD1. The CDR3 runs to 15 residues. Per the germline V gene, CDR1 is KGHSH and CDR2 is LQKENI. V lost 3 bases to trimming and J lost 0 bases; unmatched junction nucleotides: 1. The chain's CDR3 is CASSPGQGDQETQYF. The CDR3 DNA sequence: TGTGCCAGCTCACCTGGACAGGGGGACCAAGAGACCCAGTACTTC.